The present T cell receptor beta chain was sequenced within a study of blood T cells in healthy people across ages. CDR1 and CDR2 from the germline V gene are SNHLY and FYNNEI. V lost 3 bases to trimming and J lost 7 bases; unmatched junction nucleotides: 7. This CDR3 is 14 amino acids long. A J-beta primer mix and a sample-barcoded 5' primer were used in a second PCR of roughly 6 to 11 cycles. TCRdb used MiXCR to reprocess the 5' RACE reads, holding one entry per CDR3 protein. This table holds around 800,000 distinct CDR3 sequences, around a quarter found once. These data were likewise used in another study, on T cells of mothers and their children.

The rearrangement joins TRBV2 to TRBJ1-2; TRBD1 matches 8 bases. The sample consisted of blood. The clonotype originates from a boy aged 10-17 years in good health. In DNA, the CDR3 is TGTGCCAGCAGTGATGGACAGGGTCATAGTGGCTACACCTTC. Its protein is CASSDGQGHSGYTF.